This is a list of T cell receptor beta chains from one sample in a study of blood T cell repertoires in COVID-19. Using immunoSEQ multiplex PCR, the repertoire was profiled, and TCRdb retains in-frame clones only, with some absent. The table records 270,000 or so clones, about 85% of them present only once. The sample comprised PBMCs or T cells enriched from blood (not recorded which). The receptors here all came from a woman in her forties or fifties who had been exposed to COVID-19. The CDR3 runs from the conserved cysteine through the conserved F or W. Each record gives: D gene, clone size, V gene, J gene, CDR3 DNA, CDR3 protein. The D gene is left open where the match is weak. Rows may omit the clone size; those that give it use once, few, many or a size class.

d_gene: NA
abundance: NA
v_gene: TRBV18
j_gene: TRBJ2-2
CDR3nt: TGTGCCAGCTCACCCAGGGATAACACCGGGGAGCTGTTTTTT
CDR3aa: CASSPRDNTGELFF

d_gene: TRBD2
abundance: NA
v_gene: TRBV4-1
j_gene: TRBJ2-3
CDR3nt: TGCGCCAGCAGACTAGCGGAAGCCACAGATACGCAGTATTTT
CDR3aa: CASRLAEATDTQYF

d_gene: NA
abundance: once
v_gene: TRBV5-6
j_gene: TRBJ2-5
CDR3nt: TGTGCCAGCAGCCAGACAGTAGAAGAGACCCAGTACTTC
CDR3aa: CASSQTVEETQYF

d_gene: TRBD2
abundance: NA
v_gene: TRBV19
j_gene: TRBJ2-3
CDR3nt: TGTGCCAGTAGTGGGACTAGCGGTCGTTTAGATACGCAGTATTTT
CDR3aa: CASSGTSGRLDTQYF

d_gene: NA
abundance: NA
v_gene: TRBV5-4
j_gene: TRBJ1-3
CDR3nt: TGTGCCAGCAGCTTGGATTCAGGGCCTGGAAACACCATATATTTT
CDR3aa: CASSLDSGPGNTIYF

d_gene: NA
abundance: NA
v_gene: TRBV29-1
j_gene: TRBJ1-1
CDR3nt: TGCAGCGTGACAGGACGGACTGAAGCTTTCTTT
CDR3aa: CSVTGRTEAFF

d_gene: NA
abundance: once
v_gene: TRBV28
j_gene: TRBJ1-5
CDR3nt: TGTGCCAGCAGTTTCAGGGGTAGGCAGCCCCAGCATTTT
CDR3aa: CASSFRGRQPQHF

d_gene: TRBD1
abundance: NA
v_gene: TRBV18
j_gene: TRBJ1-6
CDR3nt: TGTGCCAGCTCACGCACAGGGGCGGAAGGGTTTAATTCACCCCTCCACTTT
CDR3aa: CASSRTGAEGFNSPLHF

d_gene: NA
abundance: NA
v_gene: TRBV7-8
j_gene: TRBJ1-3
CDR3nt: TGTGCCAGCAGCCAGACGGGCTCTGGAAACACCATATATTTT
CDR3aa: CASSQTGSGNTIYF

d_gene: NA
abundance: NA
v_gene: TRBV5-8
j_gene: TRBJ1-2
CDR3nt: TGTGCCAGCCTCAGCGGGGGTACCCCCCGGTTCTATGGCTACACCTTC
CDR3aa: CASLSGGTPRFYGYTF

d_gene: TRBD1
abundance: NA
v_gene: TRBV11-2
j_gene: TRBJ1-1
CDR3nt: TGTGCCAGCAGCTCGAGACAGGGCGTCACTGAAGCTTTCTTT
CDR3aa: CASSSRQGVTEAFF

d_gene: TRBD2
abundance: NA
v_gene: TRBV11-2
j_gene: TRBJ2-3
CDR3nt: TGTGCCAGCAGCTCCTTAGCGGGGGGGATCACAGATACGCAGTATTTT
CDR3aa: CASSSLAGGITDTQYF

d_gene: TRBD1
abundance: once
v_gene: TRBV18
j_gene: TRBJ1-3
CDR3nt: TGTGCCAGCTCCCTACCCGACAGGGGGCCTGGAAACACCATATATTTT
CDR3aa: CASSLPDRGPGNTIYF

d_gene: NA
abundance: NA
v_gene: TRBV29-1
j_gene: TRBJ2-3
CDR3nt: TGCAGCGGCCGACACTTCACAGATACGCAGTATTTT
CDR3aa: CSGRHFTDTQYF

d_gene: TRBD2
abundance: NA
v_gene: TRBV5-1
j_gene: TRBJ2-7
CDR3nt: TGCGCCAGCAGCTTGGGAATCGCCGGGACTAGCCTTACCTACGAGCAGTACTTC
CDR3aa: CASSLGIAGTSLTYEQYF

d_gene: NA
abundance: NA
v_gene: TRBV13
j_gene: TRBJ1-1
CDR3nt: TGTGCCAGCAGCTTAGCCGCGTTTGAGTCGAACACTGAAGCTTTCTTT
CDR3aa: CASSLAAFESNTEAFF

d_gene: NA
abundance: NA
v_gene: TRBV5-5
j_gene: TRBJ2-1
CDR3nt: TGTGCCAGCAGCTTGGCCGGCGGGACTGAGCAGTTCTTC
CDR3aa: CASSLAGGTEQFF

d_gene: TRBD1
abundance: NA
v_gene: TRBV19
j_gene: TRBJ2-5
CDR3nt: TGTGCCAGTAGTAGTACGGACAGGGGACGGCCAAGTGAGACCCAGTACTTC
CDR3aa: CASSSTDRGRPSETQYF

d_gene: TRBD2
abundance: NA
v_gene: TRBV3-1/TRBV3-2
j_gene: TRBJ2-7
CDR3nt: TGTGCCAGCAGCCTTCGGACTAGCGGATACTCCTACGAGCAGTACTTC
CDR3aa: CASSLRTSGYSYEQYF

d_gene: NA
abundance: NA
v_gene: TRBV6-5
j_gene: TRBJ2-1
CDR3nt: TGTGCCAGCAGACGGGGCCCAGGGGATGAGCAGTTCTTC
CDR3aa: CASRRGPGDEQFF

d_gene: NA
abundance: NA
v_gene: TRBV10-2
j_gene: TRBJ1-4
CDR3nt: TGCGCCAGCAGTCGTAGGGAGGGTGGTGAAAAACTGTTTTTT
CDR3aa: CASSRREGGEKLFF

d_gene: TRBD1
abundance: NA
v_gene: TRBV4-1
j_gene: TRBJ1-1
CDR3nt: TGCGCCAGCAGCCCGGGACAGGGGAGGAACACTGAAGCTTTCTTT
CDR3aa: CASSPGQGRNTEAFF

d_gene: NA
abundance: NA
v_gene: TRBV6-5
j_gene: TRBJ1-2
CDR3nt: TGTGCCAGCCTCTCGGGGGTTGGGGGCTACACCTTC
CDR3aa: CASLSGVGGYTF

d_gene: TRBD2
abundance: NA
v_gene: TRBV4-2
j_gene: TRBJ2-1
CDR3nt: TGTGCCAGCAGCCGAGGCGGGGGGGCGAGGAATGAGCAGTTCTTC
CDR3aa: CASSRGGGARNEQFF

d_gene: NA
abundance: NA
v_gene: TRBV19
j_gene: TRBJ2-3
CDR3nt: TGTGCCAGTACCAATCCTCCTAGTTCCGCGCAGTATTTT
CDR3aa: CASTNPPSSAQYF

d_gene: NA
abundance: NA
v_gene: TRBV6-5
j_gene: TRBJ1-5
CDR3nt: TGTGCCAGCAGTTACTCGAGGAACGGGGATCAGCCCCAGCATTTT
CDR3aa: CASSYSRNGDQPQHF

d_gene: NA
abundance: few
v_gene: TRBV12-3/TRBV12-4
j_gene: TRBJ1-2
CDR3nt: TGTGCCAGCAGTCGGTCTAGACGGGGCTACACCTTC
CDR3aa: CASSRSRRGYTF

d_gene: TRBD2
abundance: NA
v_gene: TRBV4-1
j_gene: TRBJ2-7
CDR3nt: TGCGCCAGCAGCCAATGGGACCGGGGGGAATACGAGCAGTACTTC
CDR3aa: CASSQWDRGEYEQYF

d_gene: NA
abundance: NA
v_gene: TRBV18
j_gene: TRBJ1-4
CDR3nt: TGTGCCAGCTCAATCTCTTACGGAACTAATGAAAAACTGTTTTTT
CDR3aa: CASSISYGTNEKLFF

d_gene: TRBD2
abundance: once
v_gene: TRBV4-3
j_gene: TRBJ2-3
CDR3nt: TGCGCCAGCAGCCAAGATCTAGCGGGGGCTAGTCCAGATACGCAGTATTTT
CDR3aa: CASSQDLAGASPDTQYF

d_gene: NA
abundance: once
v_gene: TRBV7-3
j_gene: TRBJ2-1
CDR3nt: TGTGCCAGCAGCTTATCGCAGGGAACCTACAATGAGCAGTTCTTC
CDR3aa: CASSLSQGTYNEQFF

d_gene: TRBD1
abundance: NA
v_gene: TRBV4-3
j_gene: TRBJ2-7
CDR3nt: TGCGCCAGCAGCCAAGATCTGGGGACAGAACCCTACGAGCAGTACTTC
CDR3aa: CASSQDLGTEPYEQYF

d_gene: TRBD1
abundance: NA
v_gene: TRBV5-1
j_gene: TRBJ2-7
CDR3nt: TGCGCCAGCAGCCCCCCGGACAGGGGCTACGAGCAGTACTTC
CDR3aa: CASSPPDRGYEQYF

d_gene: TRBD1
abundance: NA
v_gene: TRBV7-3
j_gene: TRBJ2-6
CDR3nt: TGTGCCAGCAGCCCGACAGGGCCCGGGGCCAACGTCCTGACTTTC
CDR3aa: CASSPTGPGANVLTF

d_gene: TRBD2
abundance: NA
v_gene: TRBV10-2
j_gene: TRBJ2-3
CDR3nt: TGCGCCAGCAGTGAGTCTGGACTAGCGGGGGGAACAGATACGCAGTATTTT
CDR3aa: CASSESGLAGGTDTQYF

d_gene: TRBD2
abundance: NA
v_gene: TRBV7-9
j_gene: TRBJ2-7
CDR3nt: TGTGCCAGCAGCTTATCGGGGGGGCCTTACGAGCAGTACTTC
CDR3aa: CASSLSGGPYEQYF

d_gene: NA
abundance: NA
v_gene: TRBV18
j_gene: TRBJ1-2
CDR3nt: TGTGCCAGCTCATCCCGACACGTCTATGGCTACACCTTC
CDR3aa: CASSSRHVYGYTF

d_gene: NA
abundance: NA
v_gene: TRBV2
j_gene: TRBJ1-2
CDR3nt: TGTGCCAGCAGGGAGGAAGGGTGGGCCTATGGCTACACCTTC
CDR3aa: CASREEGWAYGYTF

d_gene: NA
abundance: NA
v_gene: TRBV9
j_gene: TRBJ1-2
CDR3nt: TGTGCCAGCACCCCCACATCAGGGTTGGAGGGTGGCTACACCTTC
CDR3aa: CASTPTSGLEGGYTF

d_gene: NA
abundance: NA
v_gene: TRBV6-5
j_gene: TRBJ2-5
CDR3nt: TGTGCCAGCAGCTCCAAGGGGCCAGAGACCCAGTACTTC
CDR3aa: CASSSKGPETQYF

d_gene: NA
abundance: NA
v_gene: TRBV11-2
j_gene: TRBJ2-2
CDR3nt: TGTGCCAGCAGCTTATTGCGCGAGAACACCGGGGAGCTGTTTTTT
CDR3aa: CASSLLRENTGELFF

d_gene: NA
abundance: NA
v_gene: TRBV29-1
j_gene: TRBJ1-1
CDR3nt: TGCAGCGTTGGGAGAAACACTGAAGCTTTCTTT
CDR3aa: CSVGRNTEAFF

d_gene: NA
abundance: NA
v_gene: TRBV11-2
j_gene: TRBJ1-5
CDR3nt: TGTGCCAGCAGCTTGGAGACCCTAGCAGGTTGGAATCAGCCCCAGCATTTT
CDR3aa: CASSLETLAGWNQPQHF

d_gene: TRBD1
abundance: NA
v_gene: TRBV3-1/TRBV3-2
j_gene: TRBJ1-2
CDR3nt: TGTGCCAGCAGCCCCGGACAGGGTCGAGGCTACACCTTC
CDR3aa: CASSPGQGRGYTF

d_gene: NA
abundance: NA
v_gene: TRBV30
j_gene: TRBJ1-2
CDR3nt: TGTGCCTGGAGTAACCCGACTCACTATGGCTACACCTTC
CDR3aa: CAWSNPTHYGYTF

d_gene: NA
abundance: NA
v_gene: TRBV28
j_gene: TRBJ1-2
CDR3nt: TGTGCCAGCAACCACGGGGGTGGGGATGGCTACACCTTC
CDR3aa: CASNHGGGDGYTF

d_gene: NA
abundance: NA
v_gene: TRBV4-3
j_gene: TRBJ2-5
CDR3nt: TGCGCCAGCAGCCAAGATAGGAGGGGTTGGGCCAAGGGGCCCCAGTACTTC
CDR3aa: CASSQDRRGWAKGPQYF

d_gene: NA
abundance: NA
v_gene: TRBV28
j_gene: TRBJ1-1
CDR3nt: TGTGCCAGCAGTTATGGCTTCGGTGGGGCGACCACTGAAGCTTTCTTT
CDR3aa: CASSYGFGGATTEAFF

d_gene: TRBD1
abundance: NA
v_gene: TRBV5-1
j_gene: TRBJ2-7
CDR3nt: TGCGCCAGCAGTTGGGACAGGGCCTACGAGCAGTACTTC
CDR3aa: CASSWDRAYEQYF

d_gene: TRBD2
abundance: NA
v_gene: TRBV6-2/TRBV6-3
j_gene: TRBJ2-5
CDR3nt: TGTGCCAGCAGTTACTCGGGCGCGGGGGGCTGGGAGACCCAGTACTTC
CDR3aa: CASSYSGAGGWETQYF

d_gene: NA
abundance: NA
v_gene: TRBV9
j_gene: TRBJ1-2
CDR3nt: TGTGCCAGCAGCGTATCTACAGGGTCAGGGTATGGCTACACCTTC
CDR3aa: CASSVSTGSGYGYTF

d_gene: TRBD1
abundance: NA
v_gene: TRBV27
j_gene: TRBJ2-7
CDR3nt: TGTGCCAGCAGGATCCCGGGACAGGGAATAGACGAGCAGTACTTC
CDR3aa: CASRIPGQGIDEQYF

d_gene: NA
abundance: NA
v_gene: TRBV12-3/TRBV12-4
j_gene: TRBJ1-2
CDR3nt: TGTGCCACTTACGGGGACTATGGCTACACCTTC
CDR3aa: CATYGDYGYTF